The following is a TCR beta chain sequence with its context. As yet, its antigen is unknown. This record belongs to a study of T cells expressing NK-cell markers. Overall study findings and caveats: Dominant NKG2C+ clonotype frequencies of roughly 1.0-7.5% of CD8+ T cells were measured in over 5 donors.

TCR beta cDNA was generated via 5'RACE template switching incorporating UMIs. TCRdb derives one entry per CDR3 protein from the 5' RACE reads, leaving out DNA. Seen in this sample are fewer than 550,000 distinct CDR3 sequences; the ten most common clones hold roughly 1.4%. This receptor was taken from a woman in her fifties or sixties in good health. The sequenced material came from blood T cells: a sorted CD56 or NKG2C T cell subset, CD4+ or CD8+ T cells, or bulk PBMC T cells (not recorded which).

The chain's CDR3 is CASSVVTSGSDTQYF. The chain is built from TRBV9 and TRBJ2-3; absent DNA, TCRdb's TRBD2 call cannot be checked. CDR1 and CDR2 (germline): SGDLS, YYNGEE. The length of the CDR3 is 15 residues.